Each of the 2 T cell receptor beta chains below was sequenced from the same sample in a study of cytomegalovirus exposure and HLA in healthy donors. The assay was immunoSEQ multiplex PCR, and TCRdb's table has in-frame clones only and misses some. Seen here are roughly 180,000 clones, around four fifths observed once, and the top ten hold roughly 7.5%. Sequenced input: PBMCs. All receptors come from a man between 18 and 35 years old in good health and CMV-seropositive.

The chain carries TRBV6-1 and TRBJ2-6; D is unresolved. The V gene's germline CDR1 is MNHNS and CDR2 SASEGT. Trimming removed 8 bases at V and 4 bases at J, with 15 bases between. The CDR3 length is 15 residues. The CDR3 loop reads CASARSGAGANVLTF. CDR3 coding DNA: TGTGCCAGCGCCCGCTCAGGTGCAGGGGCCAACGTCCTGACTTTC.

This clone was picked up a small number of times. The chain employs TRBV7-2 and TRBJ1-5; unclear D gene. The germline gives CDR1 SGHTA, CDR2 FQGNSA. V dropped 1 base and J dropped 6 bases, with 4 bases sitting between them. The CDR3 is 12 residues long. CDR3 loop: CASSLGGQPQHF. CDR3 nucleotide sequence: TGTGCCAGCAGCTTAGGAGGTCAGCCCCAGCATTTT.